This TCR beta chain was recovered during a study of breast tumors, draining lymph nodes, adjacent tissues. Study observations and caveats: Data only fit, rather than demonstrated, lymph node origin of most tumor T cells. Most tumor T cells seemingly derive from lymph node, then expand in tumor. Compared with lymph nodes, tumors were less diverse; compared with nontumor tissue, more.

V shed 1 base and J shed 4 bases, with 10 bases lying between them. This CDR3 is 14 amino acids long. TCRdb fed the multiplex PCR reads into MiXCR, producing one record per CDR3 protein. In the table there are 55,000 to 75,000 distinct CDR3 sequences, roughly 44% of which are singletons. In the case of this clonotype: As yet, its antigen is unknown.

The clonotype originates from a female donor with breast cancer. Some clones in this sample may be carry-over from other donors' samples. This sequence joins TRBV12-3 or TRBV12-4 and TRBJ1-1; weak D call: TRBD1 (6 bases). Sequences were obtained from breast tumor tissue. The CDR3 loop is CASSLGQGTTEAFF. Written as DNA, the CDR3 is TGTGCCAGCAGTTTAGGGCAGGGGACCACTGAAGCTTTCTTT.